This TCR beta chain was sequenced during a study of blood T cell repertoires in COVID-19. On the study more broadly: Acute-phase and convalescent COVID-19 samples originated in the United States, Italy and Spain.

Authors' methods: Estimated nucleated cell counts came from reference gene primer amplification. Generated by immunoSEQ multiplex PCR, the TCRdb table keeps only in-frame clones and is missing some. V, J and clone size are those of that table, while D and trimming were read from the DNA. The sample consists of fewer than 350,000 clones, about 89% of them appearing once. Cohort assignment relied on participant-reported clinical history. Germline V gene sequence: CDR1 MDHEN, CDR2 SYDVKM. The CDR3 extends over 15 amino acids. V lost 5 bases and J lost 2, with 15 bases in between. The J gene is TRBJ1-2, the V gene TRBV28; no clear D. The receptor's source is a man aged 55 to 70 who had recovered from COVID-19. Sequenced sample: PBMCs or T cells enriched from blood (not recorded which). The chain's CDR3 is CASSPSVLINYGYTF. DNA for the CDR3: TGTGCCAGCAGTCCATCCGTACTAATAAACTATGGCTACACCTTC.